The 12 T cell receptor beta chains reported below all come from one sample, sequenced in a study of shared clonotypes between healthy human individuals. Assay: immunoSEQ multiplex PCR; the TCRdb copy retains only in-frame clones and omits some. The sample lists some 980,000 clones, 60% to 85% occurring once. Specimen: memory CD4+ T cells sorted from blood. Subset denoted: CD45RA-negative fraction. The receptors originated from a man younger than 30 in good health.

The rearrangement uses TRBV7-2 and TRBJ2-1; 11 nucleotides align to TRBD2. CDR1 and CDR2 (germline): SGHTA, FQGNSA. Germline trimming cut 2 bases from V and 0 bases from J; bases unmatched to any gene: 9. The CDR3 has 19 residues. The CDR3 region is CASSLKMTTSGNSYNEQFF. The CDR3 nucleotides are TGTGCCAGCAGCTTAAAAATGACGACTAGCGGGAACTCCTACAATGAGCAGTTCTTC.

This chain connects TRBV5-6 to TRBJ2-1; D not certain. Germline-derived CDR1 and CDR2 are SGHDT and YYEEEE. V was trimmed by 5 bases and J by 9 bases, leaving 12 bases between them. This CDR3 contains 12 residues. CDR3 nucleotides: TGTGCCAGCAGACGCCCCTCGTCTGAGCAGTTCTTC. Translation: CASRRPSSEQFF.

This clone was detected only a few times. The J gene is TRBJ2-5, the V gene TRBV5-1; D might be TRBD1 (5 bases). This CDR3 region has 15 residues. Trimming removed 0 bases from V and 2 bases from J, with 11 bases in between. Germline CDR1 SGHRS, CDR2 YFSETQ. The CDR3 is CASSLAGAVQETQYF. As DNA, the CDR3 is TGCGCCAGCAGCTTGGCTGGGGCAGTACAAGAGACCCAGTACTTC.

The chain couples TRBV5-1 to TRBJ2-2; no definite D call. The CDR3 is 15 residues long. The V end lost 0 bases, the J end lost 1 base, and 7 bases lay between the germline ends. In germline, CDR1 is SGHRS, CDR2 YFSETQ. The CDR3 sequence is CASSLATVNTGELFF. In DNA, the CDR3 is TGCGCCAGCAGCTTGGCCACGGTGAACACCGGGGAGCTGTTTTTT.

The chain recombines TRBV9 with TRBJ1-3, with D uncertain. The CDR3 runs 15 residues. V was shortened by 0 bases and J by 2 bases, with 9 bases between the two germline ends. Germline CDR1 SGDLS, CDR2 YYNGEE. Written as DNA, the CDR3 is TGTGCCAGCAGCGTAGAAACGAGACCTGGAAACACCATATATTTT. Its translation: CASSVETRPGNTIYF.

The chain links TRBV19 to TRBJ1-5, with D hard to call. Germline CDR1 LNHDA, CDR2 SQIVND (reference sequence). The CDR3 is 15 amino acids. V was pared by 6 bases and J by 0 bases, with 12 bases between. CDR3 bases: TGTGCCAGTAGGACGCAGGTTAATAGCAATCAGCCCCAGCATTTT. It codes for CASRTQVNSNQPQHF.

CDR3 DNA sequence: TGCGCCAGCAGCCTCGGACAGGGCAGTTTCGGGTCACCCCTCCACTTT. It yields the protein CASSLGQGSFGSPLHF. The genes are TRBV5-1 and TRBJ1-6; 8 bases align to TRBD1. Germline V gives CDR1 SGHRS, CDR2 YFSETQ. CDR3 length equals 16 residues. The V segment lost 4 bases and the J segment 10 bases; nucleotides outside the gene matches: 13.

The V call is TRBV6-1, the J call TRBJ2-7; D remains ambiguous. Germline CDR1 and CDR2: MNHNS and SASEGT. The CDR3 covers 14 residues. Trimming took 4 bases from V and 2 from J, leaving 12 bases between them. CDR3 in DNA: TGTGCCAGCAGTGCCACCGGCGCTGCCTACGAGCAGTACTTC. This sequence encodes CASSATGAAYEQYF.

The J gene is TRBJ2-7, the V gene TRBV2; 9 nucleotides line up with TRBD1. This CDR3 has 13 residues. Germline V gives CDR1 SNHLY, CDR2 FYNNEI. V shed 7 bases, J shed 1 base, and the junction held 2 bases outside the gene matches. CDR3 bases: TGTGCCAGCATCGGACAGGGGTCCTACGAGCAGTACTTC. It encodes CASIGQGSYEQYF.

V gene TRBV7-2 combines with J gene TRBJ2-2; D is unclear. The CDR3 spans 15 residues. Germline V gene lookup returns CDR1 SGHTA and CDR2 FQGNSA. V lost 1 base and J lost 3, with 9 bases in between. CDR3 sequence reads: CASSLGRRDTGELFF. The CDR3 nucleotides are TGTGCCAGCAGCTTAGGTCGACGGGACACCGGGGAGCTGTTTTTT.

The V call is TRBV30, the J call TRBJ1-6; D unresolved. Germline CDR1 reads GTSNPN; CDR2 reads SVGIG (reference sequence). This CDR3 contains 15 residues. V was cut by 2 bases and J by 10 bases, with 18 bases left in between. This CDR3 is CAWSRGEGGNSPLHF. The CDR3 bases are TGTGCCTGGAGTAGAGGTGAGGGTGGGAACTCACCCCTCCACTTT.

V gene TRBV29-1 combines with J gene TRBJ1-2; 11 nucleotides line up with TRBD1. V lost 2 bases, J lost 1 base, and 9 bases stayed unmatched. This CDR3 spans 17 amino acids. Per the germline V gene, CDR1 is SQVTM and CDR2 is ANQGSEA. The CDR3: CSVESSGQGAHNYGYTF. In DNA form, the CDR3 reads TGCAGCGTTGAATCATCAGGACAGGGGGCACATAACTATGGCTACACCTTC.